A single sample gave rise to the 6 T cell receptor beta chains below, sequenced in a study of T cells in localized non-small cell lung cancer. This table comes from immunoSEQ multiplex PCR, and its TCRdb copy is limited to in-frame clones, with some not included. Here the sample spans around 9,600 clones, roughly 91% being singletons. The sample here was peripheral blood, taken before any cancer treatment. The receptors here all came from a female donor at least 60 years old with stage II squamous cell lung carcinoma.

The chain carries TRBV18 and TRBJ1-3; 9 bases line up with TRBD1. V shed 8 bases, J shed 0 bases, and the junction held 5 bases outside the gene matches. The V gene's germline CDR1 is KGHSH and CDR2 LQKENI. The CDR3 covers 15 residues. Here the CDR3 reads CASGQGRPSGNTIYF. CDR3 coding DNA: TGTGCCAGCGGACAGGGGCGGCCCTCTGGAAACACCATATATTTT.

CDR3 nucleotides: TGTGCCAGCAGGGGAGCGTACGAGCAGTACTTC. This gives the protein CASRGAYEQYF. This chain links TRBV7-2 with TRBJ2-7, with a tentative D call TRBD2 (5 bases). The V end lost 6 bases, the J end lost 4 bases, and 7 bases lay between the germline ends. Germline-derived CDR1 and CDR2 are SGHTA and FQGNSA. The CDR3 has 11 residues.

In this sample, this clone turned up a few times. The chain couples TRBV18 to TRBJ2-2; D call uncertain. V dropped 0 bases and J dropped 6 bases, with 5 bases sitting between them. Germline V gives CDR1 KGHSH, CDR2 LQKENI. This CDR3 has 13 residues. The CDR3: CASSPPSAGELFF. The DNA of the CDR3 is TGTGCCAGCTCACCACCGAGCGCCGGGGAGCTGTTTTTT. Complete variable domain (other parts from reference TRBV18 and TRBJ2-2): NAGVMQNPRHLVRRRGQEARLRCSPMKGHSHVYWYRQLPEEGLKFMVYLQKENIIDESGMPKERFSAEFPKEGPSILRIQQVVRGDSAAYFCASSPPSAGELFFGEGSRLTVL.

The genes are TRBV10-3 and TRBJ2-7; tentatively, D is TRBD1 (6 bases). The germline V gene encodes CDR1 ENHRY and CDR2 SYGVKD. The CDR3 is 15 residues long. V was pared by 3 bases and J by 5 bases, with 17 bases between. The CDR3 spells CAISDVPQGSDEQYF. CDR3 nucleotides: TGTGCCATCAGTGACGTACCACAGGGTTCCGACGAGCAGTACTTC.

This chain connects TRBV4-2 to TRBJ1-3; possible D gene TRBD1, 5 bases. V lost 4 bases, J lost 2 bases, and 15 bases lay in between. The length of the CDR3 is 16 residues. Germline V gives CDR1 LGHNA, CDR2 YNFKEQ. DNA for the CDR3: TGTGCCAGCAGCCTCTCCAGGGAGGTGACTGGAAACACCATATATTTT. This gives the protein CASSLSREVTGNTIYF.

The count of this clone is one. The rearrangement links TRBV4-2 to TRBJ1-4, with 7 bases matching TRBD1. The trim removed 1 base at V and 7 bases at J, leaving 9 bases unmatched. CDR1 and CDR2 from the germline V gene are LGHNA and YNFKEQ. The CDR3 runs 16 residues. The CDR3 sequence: CASSQGSGTVVEKLFF. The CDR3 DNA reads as TGTGCCAGCAGCCAAGGTTCCGGGACAGTCGTTGAAAAACTGTTTTTT.